This TCR beta chain was captured by sequencing in a study of cytomegalovirus exposure and HLA in healthy donors. Sequenced by immunoSEQ multiplex PCR; TCRdb stores in-frame clones only, minus some. Among roughly 180,000 clones listed, roughly nine tenths were seen once. Germline values: CDR1 SGHRS, CDR2 YFSETQ. This CDR3 spans 15 amino acids. V gave up 4 bases and J gave up 4 bases, with 14 bases separating them. This chain joins TRBV5-1 and TRBJ2-2, with D perhaps matching TRBD1 (6 bases). The sample was PBMCs. The TCR sequence derives from a man aged 25-40 years in good health and CMV-seropositive. The CDR3 sequence: CASSVGQIGTGELFF. The CDR3 bases are TGCGCCAGCAGCGTCGGACAGATTGGCACCGGGGAGCTGTTTTTT. The whole variable domain, remainder taken from reference TRBV5-1 and TRBJ2-2, is KAGVTQTPRYLIKTRGQQVTLSCSPISGHRSVSWYQQTPGQGLQFLFEYFSETQRNKGNFPGRFSGRQFSNSRSEMNVSTLELGDSALYLCASSVGQIGTGELFFGEGSRLTVL.